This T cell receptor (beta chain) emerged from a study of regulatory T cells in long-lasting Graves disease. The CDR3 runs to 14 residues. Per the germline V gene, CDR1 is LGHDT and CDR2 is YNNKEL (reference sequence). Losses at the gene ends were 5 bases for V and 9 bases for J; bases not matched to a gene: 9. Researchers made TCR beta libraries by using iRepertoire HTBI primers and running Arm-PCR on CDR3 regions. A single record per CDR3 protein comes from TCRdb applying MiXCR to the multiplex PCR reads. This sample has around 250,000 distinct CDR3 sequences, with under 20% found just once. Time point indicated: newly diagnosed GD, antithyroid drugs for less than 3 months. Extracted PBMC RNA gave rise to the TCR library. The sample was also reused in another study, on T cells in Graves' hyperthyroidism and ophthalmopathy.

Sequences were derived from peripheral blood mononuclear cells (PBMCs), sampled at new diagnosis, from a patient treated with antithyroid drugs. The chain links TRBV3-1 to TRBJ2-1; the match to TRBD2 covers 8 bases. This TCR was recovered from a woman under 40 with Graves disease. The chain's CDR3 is CASSERGLGVEQFF. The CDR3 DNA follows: TGTGCCAGCAGCGAAAGGGGACTAGGGGTTGAGCAGTTCTTC.